In its sample, the clone carrying this T cell receptor beta chain was seen a few times. The antigen is undetermined. This sample stems from a study of T cell responses to AZD1222 COVID-19 vaccine. Findings and caveats of the study: The study identified only six AZD1222 recipients as seropositive at baseline. The donor cohort was predominantly white British with a female majority, and clonal diversity may have been underestimated. Two doses of AZD1222 preceded a rise in Spike-specific TCR breadth and depth.

Per the germline V gene, CDR1 is SGHTS and CDR2 is YDEGEE. The CDR3 is made up of 14 amino acids. Trimming cost V 5 bases and J 3 bases, with 13 bases left between them. Clones were sequenced by immunoSEQ multiplex PCR, and TCRdb holds only the in-frame ones, with some missing. The sample has 120,000 to 150,000 clones, approximately 89% seen once; the top ten hold over 12%. The chain is built from TRBV5-8 and TRBJ2-3; D may be TRBD1 (5 bases). The sample in question was peripheral blood, obtained on day 0 of AZD1222 vaccination. This receptor was taken from an adult in good health. CDR3 amino acids: CASRRFSGTDTQYF. The CDR3 DNA sequence: TGTGCCAGCAGACGTTTTTCAGGGACAGATACGCAGTATTTT.